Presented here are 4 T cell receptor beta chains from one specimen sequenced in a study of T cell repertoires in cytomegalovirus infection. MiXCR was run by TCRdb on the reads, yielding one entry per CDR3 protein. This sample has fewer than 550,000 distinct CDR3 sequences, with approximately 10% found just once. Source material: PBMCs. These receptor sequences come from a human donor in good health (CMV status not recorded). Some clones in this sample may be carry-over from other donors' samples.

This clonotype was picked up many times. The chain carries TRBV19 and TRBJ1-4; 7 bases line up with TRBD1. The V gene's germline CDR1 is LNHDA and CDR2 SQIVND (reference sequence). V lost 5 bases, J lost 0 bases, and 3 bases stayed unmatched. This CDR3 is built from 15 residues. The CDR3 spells CASSFDRATNEKLFF. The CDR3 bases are TGTGCCAGTAGTTTCGACAGGGCAACTAATGAAAAACTGTTTTTT.

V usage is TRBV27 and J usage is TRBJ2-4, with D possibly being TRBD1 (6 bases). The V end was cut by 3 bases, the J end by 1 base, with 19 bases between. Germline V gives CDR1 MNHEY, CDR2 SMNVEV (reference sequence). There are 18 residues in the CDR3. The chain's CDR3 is CASSFLVGTRGAKNIQYF. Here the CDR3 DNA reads TGTGCCAGCAGTTTTTTGGTCGGGACACGGGGTGCCAAAAACATTCAGTACTTC.

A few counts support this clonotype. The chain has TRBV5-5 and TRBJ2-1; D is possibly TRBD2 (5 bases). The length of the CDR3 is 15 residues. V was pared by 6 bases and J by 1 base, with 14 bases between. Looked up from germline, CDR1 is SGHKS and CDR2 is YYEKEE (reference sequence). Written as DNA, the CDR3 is TGTGCCAGCACCCCAAGCGGCCCATCCTACAATGAGCAGTTCTTC. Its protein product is CASTPSGPSYNEQFF. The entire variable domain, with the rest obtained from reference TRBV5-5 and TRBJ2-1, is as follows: DAGVTQSPTHLIKTRGQQVTLRCSPISGHKSVSWYQQVLGQGPQFIFQYYEKEERGRGNFPDRFSARQFPNYSSELNVNALLLGDSALYLCASTPSGPSYNEQFFGPGTRLTVL.

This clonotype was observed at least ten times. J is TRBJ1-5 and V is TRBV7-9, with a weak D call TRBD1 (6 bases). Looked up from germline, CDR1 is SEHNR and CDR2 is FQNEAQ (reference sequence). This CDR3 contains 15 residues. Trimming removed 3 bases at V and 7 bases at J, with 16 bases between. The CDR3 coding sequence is TGTGCCAGCAGCTTGGGAGCAGGGGAAAGGCAGCCCCAGCATTTT. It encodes CASSLGAGERQPQHF.